This TCR beta chain was documented in a study of blood T cells in healthy people across ages. Whole-study findings and limits: Unsorted PBMCs ruled out conclusive naive versus antigen-experienced comparison.

Sample-barcoded 5' priming and a J-beta primer mix drove a second PCR of 7 to 11 cycles. TCRdb analysed the 5' RACE reads with MiXCR anew, one entry per CDR3 protein. The data show roughly 700,000 distinct CDR3 sequences, with approximately 25% seen just once and more than 8.5% held by the top ten. This clonotype was seen only a few times. Its specificity is unknown. This same sample was also part of a study on T cells of mothers and their children. Turning to that study: The study found thymic selection shapes TCR recombination output similarly in related and unrelated pairs.

The sequenced sample was blood. The sequence was obtained from a boy aged 10-17 years in good health.

CDR3 nucleotides: TGTGCCAGCAGCTTTAATTTAGGGTGGGAGACCCAGTACTTC. Amino acid sequence: CASSFNLGWETQYF. The chain is built from TRBV7-2 and TRBJ2-5; D gene ambiguous. The germline gives CDR1 SGHTA, CDR2 FQGNSA. This CDR3 region has 14 residues. V lost 3 bases and J lost 5, with 13 bases in between.